This T cell receptor beta chain emerged from a study of blood T cell repertoires in COVID-19. The wider study: The United States, Italy and Spain were the sources of the acute and convalescent COVID-19 samples. PBMCs, B-cell-depleted T cells, or T cells provided the cDNA or gDNA that made up the material.

Notes on this clone: The sample holds other DNA sequences that translate to the same CDR3.

The CDR3 covers 14 residues. From germline, CDR1 is SGHAT and CDR2 FQNNGV. Trimming removed 1 base from V and 1 base from J, with 7 bases in between. Only in-frame clones appear in the TCRdb table, and some are missing; sequencing was by immunoSEQ multiplex PCR. The profile shows 140,000 or so clones, around 84% of them singletons. The rearrangement joins TRBV11-2 to TRBJ1-1; unclear D gene. The sequenced sample consisted of peripheral blood. The TCR was taken from a woman in her 50s with acute or convalescent COVID-19. The CDR3: CASSLGQSNTEAFF. As DNA, the CDR3 is TGTGCCAGCAGCTTAGGACAATCGAACACTGAAGCTTTCTTT.